This T cell receptor beta chain was sequenced for a study of technical replicates of blood from a few donors. Using immunoSEQ multiplex PCR, the repertoire was profiled, and TCRdb retains in-frame clones only, with some absent. The table includes approximately 12,000 clones, around 93% detected once. Germline-derived CDR1 and CDR2 are SGHTA and FQGNSA. Trimming at V came to 5 bases and at J to 5 bases, leaving 9 bases not matched to a gene. This CDR3 region has 15 residues. The specimen was PBMCs. The sequence was collected from a human donor in good health. J is TRBJ2-5 and V is TRBV7-2, with TRBD1 matching 9 bases. DNA of the CDR3: TGTGCCAGCAGCCCTCAACAGGGGGCGAGGGAGACCCAGTACTTC. Translated: CASSPQQGARETQYF.